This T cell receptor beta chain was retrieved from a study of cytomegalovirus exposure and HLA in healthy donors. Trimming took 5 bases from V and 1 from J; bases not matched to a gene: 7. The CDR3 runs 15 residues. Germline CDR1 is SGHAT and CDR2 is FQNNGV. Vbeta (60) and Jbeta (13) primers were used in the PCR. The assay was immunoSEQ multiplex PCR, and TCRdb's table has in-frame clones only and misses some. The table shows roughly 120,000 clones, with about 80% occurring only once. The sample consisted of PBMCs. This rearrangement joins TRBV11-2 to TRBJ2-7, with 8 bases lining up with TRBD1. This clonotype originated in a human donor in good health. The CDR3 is CASSRDRRPSYEQYF. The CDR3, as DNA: TGTGCCAGCAGCCGGGACAGGAGGCCTTCCTACGAGCAGTACTTC.